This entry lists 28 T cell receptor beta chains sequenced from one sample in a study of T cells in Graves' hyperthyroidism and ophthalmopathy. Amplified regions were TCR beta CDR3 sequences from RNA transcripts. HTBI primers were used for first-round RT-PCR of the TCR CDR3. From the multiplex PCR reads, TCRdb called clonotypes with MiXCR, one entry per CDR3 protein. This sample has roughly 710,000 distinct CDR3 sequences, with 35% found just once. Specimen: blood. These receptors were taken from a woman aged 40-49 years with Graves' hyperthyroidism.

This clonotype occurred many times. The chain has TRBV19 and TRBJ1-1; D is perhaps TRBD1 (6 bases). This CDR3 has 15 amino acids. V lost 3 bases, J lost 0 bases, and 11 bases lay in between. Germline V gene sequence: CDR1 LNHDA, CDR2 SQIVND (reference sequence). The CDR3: CASSIRTAMNTEAFF. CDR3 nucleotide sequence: TGTGCCAGTAGTATTAGGACAGCCATGAACACTGAAGCTTTCTTT.

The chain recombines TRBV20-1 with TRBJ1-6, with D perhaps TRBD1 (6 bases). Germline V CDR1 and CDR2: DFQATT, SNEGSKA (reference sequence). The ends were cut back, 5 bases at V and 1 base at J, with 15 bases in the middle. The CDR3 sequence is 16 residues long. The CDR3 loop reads CSAGQGGWSYNSPLHF. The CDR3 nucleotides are TGCAGTGCTGGCCAAGGGGGTTGGTCCTATAATTCACCCCTCCACTTT.

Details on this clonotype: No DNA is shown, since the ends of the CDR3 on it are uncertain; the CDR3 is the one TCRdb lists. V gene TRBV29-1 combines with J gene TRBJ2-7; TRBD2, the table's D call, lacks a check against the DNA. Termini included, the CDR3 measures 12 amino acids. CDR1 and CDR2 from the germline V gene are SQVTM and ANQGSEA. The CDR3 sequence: CSVGPGLEEQYF.

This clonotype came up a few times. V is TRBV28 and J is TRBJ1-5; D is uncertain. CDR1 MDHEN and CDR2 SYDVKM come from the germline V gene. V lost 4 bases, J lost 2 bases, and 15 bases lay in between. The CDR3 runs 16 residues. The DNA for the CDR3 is TGTGCCAGCAGTTACTCCGGATCGAGGGGCAATCAGCCCCAGCATTTT. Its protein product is CASSYSGSRGNQPQHF.

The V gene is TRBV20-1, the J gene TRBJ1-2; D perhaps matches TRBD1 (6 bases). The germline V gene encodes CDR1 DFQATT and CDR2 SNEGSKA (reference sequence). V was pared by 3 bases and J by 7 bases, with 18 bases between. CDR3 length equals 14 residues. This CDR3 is CSASVGHGGAGYTF. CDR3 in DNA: TGCAGTGCTAGCGTCGGCCACGGGGGCGCTGGCTACACCTTC.

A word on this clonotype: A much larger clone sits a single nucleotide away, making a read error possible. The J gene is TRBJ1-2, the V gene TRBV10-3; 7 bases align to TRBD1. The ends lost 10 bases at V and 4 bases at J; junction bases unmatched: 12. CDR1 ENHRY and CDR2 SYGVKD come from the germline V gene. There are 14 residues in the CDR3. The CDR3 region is CASGSETGRYGYTF. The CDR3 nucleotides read TGTGCCAGCGGTTCAGAGACAGGGCGCTATGGCTACACCTTC.

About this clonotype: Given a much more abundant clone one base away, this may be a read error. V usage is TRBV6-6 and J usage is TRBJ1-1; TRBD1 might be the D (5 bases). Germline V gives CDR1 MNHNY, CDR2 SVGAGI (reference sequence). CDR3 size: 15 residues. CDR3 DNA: TGTGCCAGCGGTTACGGGACGCGGGTGAACACTGAAGCTTTCTTT. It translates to CASGYGTRVNTEAFF.

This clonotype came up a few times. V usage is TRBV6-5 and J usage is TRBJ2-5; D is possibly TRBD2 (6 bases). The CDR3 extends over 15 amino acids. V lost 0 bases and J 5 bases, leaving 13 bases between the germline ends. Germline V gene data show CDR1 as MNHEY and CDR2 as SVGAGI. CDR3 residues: CASSYSPGSGETQYF. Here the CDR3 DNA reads TGTGCCAGCAGTTACTCACCCGGGAGTGGGGAGACCCAGTACTTC.

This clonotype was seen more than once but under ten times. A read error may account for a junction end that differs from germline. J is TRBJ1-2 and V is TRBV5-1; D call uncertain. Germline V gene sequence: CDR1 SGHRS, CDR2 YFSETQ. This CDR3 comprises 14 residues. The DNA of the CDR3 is TGCGCCAGCAGCTTGGAGGGTGGCCCCAGGCCCATTGACTTC. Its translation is CASSLEGGPRPIDF.

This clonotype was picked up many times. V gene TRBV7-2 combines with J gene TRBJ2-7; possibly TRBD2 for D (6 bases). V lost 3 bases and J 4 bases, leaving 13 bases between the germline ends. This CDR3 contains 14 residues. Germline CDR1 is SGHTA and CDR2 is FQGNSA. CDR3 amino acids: CASSFRGSGYEQYF. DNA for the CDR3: TGTGCCAGCAGCTTCCGCGGTAGCGGATACGAGCAGTACTTC.

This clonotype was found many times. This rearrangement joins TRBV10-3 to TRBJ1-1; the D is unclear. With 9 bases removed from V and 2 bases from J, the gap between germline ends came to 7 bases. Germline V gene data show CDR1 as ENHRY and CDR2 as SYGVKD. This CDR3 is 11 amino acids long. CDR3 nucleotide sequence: TGTGCCATTCAATCCAACACTGAAGCTTTCTTT. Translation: CAIQSNTEAFF.

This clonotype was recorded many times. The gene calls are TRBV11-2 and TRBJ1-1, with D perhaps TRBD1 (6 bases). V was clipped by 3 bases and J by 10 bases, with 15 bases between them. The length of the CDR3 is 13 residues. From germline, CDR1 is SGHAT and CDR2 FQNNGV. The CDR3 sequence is CASSLTGGAVAFF. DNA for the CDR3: TGTGCCAGCAGCTTGACAGGAGGGGCAGTAGCTTTCTTT.

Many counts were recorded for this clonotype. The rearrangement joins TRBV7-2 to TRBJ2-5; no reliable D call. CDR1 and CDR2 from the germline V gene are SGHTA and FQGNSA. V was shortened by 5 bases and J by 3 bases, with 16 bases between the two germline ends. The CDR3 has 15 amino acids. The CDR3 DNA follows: TGTGCCAGCAGCCTAATGACCGCGCCCGAAGAGACCCAGTACTTC. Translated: CASSLMTAPEETQYF.

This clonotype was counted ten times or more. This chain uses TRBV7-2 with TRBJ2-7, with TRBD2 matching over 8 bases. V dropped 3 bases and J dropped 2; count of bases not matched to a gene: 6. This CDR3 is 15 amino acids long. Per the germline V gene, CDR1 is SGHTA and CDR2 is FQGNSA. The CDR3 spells CASSFGGGSAYEQYF. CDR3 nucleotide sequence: TGTGCCAGCAGCTTTGGCGGGGGGTCCGCCTACGAGCAGTACTTC.

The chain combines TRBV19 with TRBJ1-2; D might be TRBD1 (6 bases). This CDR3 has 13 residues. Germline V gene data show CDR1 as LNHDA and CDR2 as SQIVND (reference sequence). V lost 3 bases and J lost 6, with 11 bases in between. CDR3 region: CASSIPDSHGYTF. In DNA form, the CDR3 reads TGTGCCAGTAGTATTCCGGACAGTCATGGCTACACCTTC.

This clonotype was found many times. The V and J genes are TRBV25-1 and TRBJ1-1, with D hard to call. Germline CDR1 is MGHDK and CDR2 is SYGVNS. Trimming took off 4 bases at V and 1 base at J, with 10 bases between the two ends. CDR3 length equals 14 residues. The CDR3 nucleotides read TGTGCCAGCAGTGCAGGACGGTGGAACACTGAAGCTTTCTTT. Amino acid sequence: CASSAGRWNTEAFF.

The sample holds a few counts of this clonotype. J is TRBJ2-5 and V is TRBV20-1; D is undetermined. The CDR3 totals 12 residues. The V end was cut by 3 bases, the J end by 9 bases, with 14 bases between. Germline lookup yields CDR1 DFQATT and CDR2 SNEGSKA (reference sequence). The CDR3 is CSARAGNMAQYF. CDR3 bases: TGCAGTGCTAGGGCAGGCAATATGGCCCAGTACTTC.

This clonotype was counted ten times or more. CDR3 amino acids: CSVALRDRGWIGRYGYTF. The CDR3 nucleotides read TGCAGCGTTGCTCTACGGGACAGGGGGTGGATAGGGCGGTATGGCTACACCTTC. This sequence joins TRBV29-1 and TRBJ1-2; TRBD1 aligns across 11 bases. This CDR3 has 18 residues. Trimming removed 4 bases from V and 5 bases from J; junction bases left unmatched: 18. In germline, CDR1 is SQVTM, CDR2 ANQGSEA.

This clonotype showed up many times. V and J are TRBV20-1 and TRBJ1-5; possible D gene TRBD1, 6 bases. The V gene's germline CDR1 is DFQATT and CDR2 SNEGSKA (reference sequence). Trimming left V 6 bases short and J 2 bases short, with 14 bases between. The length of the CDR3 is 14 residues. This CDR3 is CSAWDTGGNQPQHF. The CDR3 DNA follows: TGCAGTGCCTGGGACACTGGGGGCAATCAGCCCCAGCATTTT.

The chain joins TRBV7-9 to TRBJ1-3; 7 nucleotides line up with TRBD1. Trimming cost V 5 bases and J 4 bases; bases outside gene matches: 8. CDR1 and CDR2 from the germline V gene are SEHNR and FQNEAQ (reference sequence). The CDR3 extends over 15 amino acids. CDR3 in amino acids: CASSPGTARGNTIYF. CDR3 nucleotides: TGTGCCAGCAGCCCTGGGACAGCCCGGGGAAACACCATATATTTT.

The CDR3 coding sequence is TGTGCCAGTAGTATCGGGACAGGGTATGGAAACACCATATATTTT. Residues: CASSIGTGYGNTIYF. The V call is TRBV19, the J call TRBJ1-3, with TRBD1 matching 9 bases. There are 15 residues in the CDR3. Germline V gene data show CDR1 as LNHDA and CDR2 as SQIVND (reference sequence). Trimming cost V 3 bases and J 3 bases; bases outside gene matches: 3.

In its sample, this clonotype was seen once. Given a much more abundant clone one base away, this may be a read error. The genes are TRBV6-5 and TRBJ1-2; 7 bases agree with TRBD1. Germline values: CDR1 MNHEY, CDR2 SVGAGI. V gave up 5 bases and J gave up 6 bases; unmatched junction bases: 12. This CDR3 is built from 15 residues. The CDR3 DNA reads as TGTGCCAGCAGTCCGATCCGGGCAGGGGGGCATGGCTACACCTTC. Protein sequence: CASSPIRAGGHGYTF.

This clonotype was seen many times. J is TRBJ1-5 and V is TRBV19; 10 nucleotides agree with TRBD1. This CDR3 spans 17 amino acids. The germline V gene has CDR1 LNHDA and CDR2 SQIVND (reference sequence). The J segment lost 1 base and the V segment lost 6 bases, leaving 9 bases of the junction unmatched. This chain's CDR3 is CASRSPGTGESNQPQHF. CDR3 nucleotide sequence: TGTGCCAGTAGAAGTCCCGGGACAGGGGAAAGCAATCAGCCCCAGCATTTT.

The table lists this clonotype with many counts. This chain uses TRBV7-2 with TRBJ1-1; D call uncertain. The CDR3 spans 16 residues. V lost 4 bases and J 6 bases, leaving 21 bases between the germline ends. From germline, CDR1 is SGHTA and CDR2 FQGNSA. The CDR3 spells CASSSLDTSALPEAFF. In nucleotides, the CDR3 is TGTGCCAGCAGCTCCCTGGATACCTCGGCCCTACCTGAAGCTTTCTTT.

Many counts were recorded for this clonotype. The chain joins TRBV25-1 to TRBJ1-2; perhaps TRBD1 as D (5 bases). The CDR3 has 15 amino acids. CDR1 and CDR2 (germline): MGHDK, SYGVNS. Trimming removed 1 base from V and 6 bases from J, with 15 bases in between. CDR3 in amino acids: CASSESIRGGDGYTF. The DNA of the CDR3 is TGTGCCAGCAGTGAATCTATAAGGGGCGGGGATGGCTACACCTTC.

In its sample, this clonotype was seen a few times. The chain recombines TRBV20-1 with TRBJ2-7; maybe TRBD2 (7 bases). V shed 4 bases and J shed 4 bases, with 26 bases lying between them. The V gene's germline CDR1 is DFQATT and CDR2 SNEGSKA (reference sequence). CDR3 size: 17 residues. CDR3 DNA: TGCAGTGCTACACTCGGCGCCGGGGGGCGCGATGTTTACGAGCAGTACTTC. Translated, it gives CSATLGAGGRDVYEQYF.

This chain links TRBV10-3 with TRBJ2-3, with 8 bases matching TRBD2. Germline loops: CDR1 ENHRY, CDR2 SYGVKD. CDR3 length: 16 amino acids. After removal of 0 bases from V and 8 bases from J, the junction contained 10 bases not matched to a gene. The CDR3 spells CAISESSGGQGGTQYF. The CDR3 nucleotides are TGTGCCATCAGTGAGTCGTCGGGAGGGCAGGGAGGTACGCAGTATTTT.

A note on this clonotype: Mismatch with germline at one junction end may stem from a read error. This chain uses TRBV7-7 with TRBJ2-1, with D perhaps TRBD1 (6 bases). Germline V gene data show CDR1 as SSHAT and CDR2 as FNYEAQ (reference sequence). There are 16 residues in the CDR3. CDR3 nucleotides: TGTGCTAGCAGCTTATCTCTCCTACCAGGGGAGAATGAGCAGTTCTTC. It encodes CASSLSLLPGENEQFF.